Below, one T cell receptor (beta chain) is given with its context. Looked up from germline, CDR1 is MNHNS and CDR2 is SASEGT. V shed 6 bases and J shed 2 bases, with 11 bases lying between them. The CDR3 consists of 15 residues. Profiling relied on immunoSEQ multiplex PCR, and the TCRdb table lists in-frame clones only, not all of them. The repertoire holds some 1,100,000 clones, with approximately 80% as singletons. This sample was taken from a study of shared clonotypes between healthy human individuals. Sequenced input: memory CD4+ T cells from PBMCs. Subset in this sample: CD45RA-negative fraction. The chain carries TRBV6-1 and TRBJ2-6; D is perhaps TRBD1 (6 bases). This clonotype originated in a man between 18 and 29 years old in good health. Some clones in this sample may be carry-over from other donors' samples. The chain's CDR3 is CASRHRAPGANVLTF. The CDR3 nucleotides read TGTGCCAGCAGGCACAGGGCTCCTGGGGCCAACGTCCTGACTTTC.